The 20 T cell receptor beta chains listed next were all sequenced from one sample in a study of shared clonotypes between healthy human individuals. Assay: immunoSEQ multiplex PCR; the TCRdb copy retains only in-frame clones and omits some. Of about 480,000 clones in the sample, about four fifths were seen once. Sequencing was carried out using PBMCs. The source is a woman aged 40 to 49 in good health. Some clones in this sample may be carry-over from other donors' samples.

The rearrangement uses TRBV9 and TRBJ2-1, with 12 positions matching TRBD2. Germline V gene data show CDR1 as SGDLS and CDR2 as YYNGEE. The CDR3 runs 15 residues. V lost 4 bases, J lost 3 bases, and 2 bases stayed unmatched. The CDR3 nucleotides read TGTGCCAGCAGCCCGACTAGCGGGGGCTACAATGAGCAGTTCTTC. This sequence encodes CASSPTSGGYNEQFF.

V gene TRBV11-2 combines with J gene TRBJ1-3; D unresolved. The CDR3 extends over 13 amino acids. Looked up from germline, CDR1 is SGHAT and CDR2 is FQNNGV. The germline V and J ends were trimmed by 5 bases and 4 bases, with 9 bases remaining between them. CDR3 amino acids: CASSRGFGNTIYF. CDR3 bases: TGTGCCAGCAGCCGAGGGTTCGGAAACACCATATATTTT.

This rearrangement joins TRBV4-1 to TRBJ2-7; D unresolved. CDR1 is MGHRA and CDR2 is YSYEKL in the germline V gene. Trimming took off 0 bases at V and 0 bases at J, with 6 bases between the two ends. This CDR3 has 14 amino acids. The CDR3 region has the DNA TGCGCCAGCAGCCAAGATCGCGCCTCCTACGAGCAGTACTTC. Translated, it gives CASSQDRASYEQYF.

This chain uses TRBV6-1 with TRBJ2-7; 9 positions agree with TRBD1. Germline V lookup: CDR1 MNHNS, CDR2 SASEGT. CDR3 length: 16 amino acids. The V gene end was trimmed by 1 base and the J gene end by 5 bases; junction bases not matched to a gene: 9. CDR3 in DNA: TGTGCCAGCAGTGAAGGCGAGGGACAGGGAAGCCACGAGCAGTACTTC. This sequence encodes CASSEGEGQGSHEQYF.

With regard to this clone: A read error may explain this, as a much larger clone is one base away. The CDR3 loop is CAIDGISYEQYF. As DNA, the CDR3 is TGTGCCATCGATGGGATTTCCTACGAGCAGTACTTC. The chain has TRBV10-3 and TRBJ2-7, with D hard to call. The CDR3 covers 12 residues. Looked up from germline, CDR1 is ENHRY and CDR2 is SYGVKD. Trimming removed 8 bases from V and 1 base from J, with 9 bases in between.

The rearrangement uses TRBV10-3 and TRBJ2-2; D is undetermined. CDR1 ENHRY and CDR2 SYGVKD come from the germline V gene. CDR3 length equals 14 residues. Trimming shortened V by 2 bases and J by 1 base, and 5 bases separated the two germline ends. The CDR3, as DNA: TGTGCCATCAGTGAGGACGGGAACACCGGGGAGCTGTTTTTT. Amino acid sequence: CAISEDGNTGELFF.

In its sample, this clone was seen a few times. This chain connects TRBV5-4 to TRBJ2-7; 14 nucleotides line up with TRBD2. This CDR3 is built from 15 residues. CDR1 is SGHNT and CDR2 is YYREEE in the germline V gene (reference sequence). V was pared by 4 bases and J by 7 bases, with 7 bases of the junction left unmatched. This chain's CDR3 is CASSVTSGRVGEQYF. The DNA of the CDR3 is TGTGCCAGCAGCGTGACTAGCGGGAGGGTCGGGGAGCAGTACTTC.

The chain couples TRBV9 to TRBJ2-1; weak D call: TRBD2 (6 bases). Germline V gene lookup returns CDR1 SGDLS and CDR2 YYNGEE. The CDR3 is 15 residues long. The germline V and J ends were trimmed by 0 bases and 4 bases, with 11 bases remaining between them. The CDR3 protein is CASSVDVGRYNEQFF. CDR3 bases: TGTGCCAGCAGCGTAGACGTAGGGAGGTACAATGAGCAGTTCTTC.

This chain connects TRBV6-5 to TRBJ1-3; D is undetermined. With 2 bases removed from V and 2 bases from J, the gap between germline ends came to 10 bases. The CDR3 loop spans 15 amino acids. Germline V CDR1 and CDR2: MNHEY, SVGAGI. The CDR3 DNA reads as TGTGCCAGCAGTTACGCGAGGAACACTGGAAACACCATATATTTT. It is translated as CASSYARNTGNTIYF.

The chain combines TRBV5-6 with TRBJ2-7; possible D gene TRBD2, 6 bases. Looked up from germline, CDR1 is SGHDT and CDR2 is YYEEEE. The V end was cut by 0 bases, the J end by 6 bases, with 28 bases between. This CDR3 has 19 amino acids. CDR3 amino acids: CASSLAVGGRDLLRGEQYF. The CDR3 DNA sequence: TGTGCCAGCAGCTTGGCTGTGGGGGGACGGGACCTGCTTCGTGGCGAGCAGTACTTC.

The rearrangement joins TRBV28 to TRBJ2-3, with D hard to call. The CDR3 has 14 amino acids. CDR1 and CDR2 (germline): MDHEN, SYDVKM. Trimming left V 4 bases short and J 6 bases short, with 14 bases between. CDR3 in amino acids: CASSSERPLDTQYF. CDR3 nucleotide sequence: TGTGCCAGCAGTTCAGAACGTCCGCTTGATACGCAGTATTTT.

V gene TRBV7-3 combines with J gene TRBJ2-5; tentatively, D is TRBD1 (6 bases). Germline-derived CDR1 and CDR2 are SGHTA and FQGTGA. There are 13 residues in the CDR3. V dropped 5 bases and J dropped 3 bases, with 10 bases sitting between them. CDR3 region: CASSPTGEETQYF. Here the CDR3 DNA reads TGTGCCAGCAGCCCGACAGGTGAAGAGACCCAGTACTTC.

The chain couples TRBV5-1 to TRBJ1-3; 10 positions match TRBD1. The V gene's germline CDR1 is SGHRS and CDR2 YFSETQ. J was trimmed by 0 bases and V by 2 bases; bases with no gene match: 8. This CDR3 has 18 residues. The CDR3 is CASSFETGGSFSGNTIYF. CDR3 in DNA: TGCGCCAGCAGCTTTGAGACAGGGGGCTCTTTCTCTGGAAACACCATATATTTT.

This chain uses TRBV5-1 with TRBJ2-1; 8 nucleotides line up with TRBD1. Trimming at V came to 4 bases and at J to 4 bases, leaving 7 bases not matched to a gene. This CDR3 has 15 residues. CDR1 SGHRS and CDR2 YFSETQ come from the germline V gene. The CDR3, as DNA: TGCGCCAGCAGCCTCGGGACAGGCCTATACAATGAGCAGTTCTTC. This codes for CASSLGTGLYNEQFF.

As for this clone: The same CDR3 also results from other DNA sequences found in this sample. The rearrangement joins TRBV9 to TRBJ2-5, with D uncertain. CDR1 is SGDLS and CDR2 is YYNGEE in the germline V gene. CDR3 length: 13 residues. Deletions cut 0 bases from V and 5 bases from J, with 8 bases between. DNA of the CDR3: TGTGCCAGCAGCGTAGGTGGTGGGGAGACCCAGTACTTC. Amino acids: CASSVGGGETQYF.

The rearrangement joins TRBV10-3 to TRBJ1-3; D call uncertain. The CDR3 is 16 residues long. V was trimmed by 3 bases and J by 4 bases, leaving 16 bases between them. From germline, CDR1 is ENHRY and CDR2 SYGVKD. CDR3 nucleotides: TGTGCCATCAGTGACCGGACCGACTTAGACGGAAACACCATATATTTT. Amino acid sequence: CAISDRTDLDGNTIYF.

V usage is TRBV11-2 and J usage is TRBJ2-7, with 12 bases that match TRBD2. The V gene's germline CDR1 is SGHAT and CDR2 FQNNGV. V trimming: 3 bases; J trimming: 3 bases; junction bases outside the gene matches: 3. The CDR3 has 15 residues. As DNA, the CDR3 is TGTGCCAGCAGCTTCGGACTAGCGGGGATCTACGAGCAGTACTTC. Encoded protein: CASSFGLAGIYEQYF.

This chain connects TRBV7-9 to TRBJ2-2; 11 nucleotides match TRBD2. Per the germline V gene, CDR1 is SEHNR and CDR2 is FQNEAQ (reference sequence). The CDR3 is 16 residues long. Unmatched junction bases numbered 6, after V lost 7 bases and J lost 2 bases. Here the CDR3 reads CASTSGTSGNTGELFF. DNA for the CDR3: TGTGCCAGCACCTCCGGGACTAGCGGAAACACCGGGGAGCTGTTTTTT.

V is TRBV30 and J is TRBJ2-5; 7 nucleotides match TRBD1. The J call may be faulty, since TRBJ2-7 better matches the DNA end. This CDR3 region has 13 residues. CDR1 is GTSNPN and CDR2 is SVGIG in the germline V gene (reference sequence). The CDR3 DNA reads as TGTGCCTGGAGTCCCGGGACAGCATACGAGCAGTACTTC. Protein product: CAWSPGTAYEQYF.

The CDR3 bases are TGCGCCAGCAGCCAAGAAGGAAGGCAGGGAGGCTCTGGGGCCAACGTCCTGACTTTC. This sequence encodes CASSQEGRQGGSGANVLTF. V is TRBV4-1 and J is TRBJ2-6, with D possibly matching TRBD2 (6 bases). V lost 0 bases to trimming and J lost 0 bases, with 15 bases between them. Germline values: CDR1 MGHRA, CDR2 YSYEKL. The length of the CDR3 is 19 residues.